This is a list of T cell receptor beta chains from one sample in a study of shared clonotypes between healthy human individuals. The table came from immunoSEQ multiplex PCR; TCRdb's copy has only in-frame clones and leaves some out. The sample comprises about 2.3 million clones, more than 85% of which are singletons, and 0.39% rests with the top ten. Sequencing was performed on naive CD4+ T cells from PBMCs. These receptors were collected from a man aged 18 to 29 in good health. Some clones in this sample may be carry-over from other donors' samples. Each CDR3 is given with its conserved first and last residue. D genes are given only for firm matches. Some rows mark clone size as missing; the rest say once, few, many or name a class of expanded clone.

j_gene | abundance | d_gene | v_gene | CDR3aa | CDR3nt
TRBJ1-5 | . | . | TRBV6-1 | CASSALHRNQPQHF | TGTGCCAGCAGTGCTCTTCATAGGAATCAGCCCCAGCATTTT
TRBJ2-3 | . | TRBD2 | TRBV9 | CASSVGGSRGTDTQYF | TGTGCCAGCAGCGTGGGCGGGAGTCGTGGCACAGATACGCAGTATTTT
TRBJ2-1 | . | . | TRBV19 | CASSIVFGGSSYNEQFF | TGTGCCAGTAGTATCGTTTTCGGGGGAAGCTCCTACAATGAGCAGTTCTTC
TRBJ1-2 | . | . | TRBV19 | CASSRSIPNYGYTF | TGTGCCAGTAGCCGGAGCATACCTAACTATGGCTACACCTTC
TRBJ2-7 | few | . | TRBV7-2 | CASSLGGGYSYEQYF | TGTGCCAGCAGCTTAGGGGGCGGGTACTCCTACGAGCAGTACTTC
TRBJ2-7 | . | . | TRBV9 | CASSVASRPYEQYF | TGTGCCAGCAGCGTAGCTTCTAGACCCTACGAGCAGTACTTC
TRBJ2-7 | . | . | TRBV18 | CASSPSPQGTYEQYF | TGTGCCAGCTCACCAAGTCCACAGGGAACCTACGAGCAGTACTTC
TRBJ2-7 | . | TRBD2 | TRBV27 | CASSYGTSGSYEQYF | TGTGCCAGCAGCTACGGGACTAGCGGGAGCTACGAGCAGTACTTC
TRBJ2-7 | . | . | TRBV29-1 | CSVAGSYEQYF | TGCAGCGTGGCTGGGTCCTACGAGCAGTACTTC
TRBJ1-1 | . | . | TRBV30 | CAWIPANTEAFF | TGTGCCTGGATTCCGGCGAACACTGAAGCTTTCTTT
TRBJ1-5 | . | . | TRBV28 | CASSFSQQPQHF | TGTGCCAGCAGTTTTTCGCAGCAGCCCCAGCATTTT
TRBJ2-3 | . | TRBD1 | TRBV4-3 | CASSQIGTGVPDTQYF | TGCGCCAGCAGCCAAATCGGGACAGGGGTACCAGATACGCAGTATTTT
TRBJ2-7 | . | . | TRBV7-8 | CASSLSGVREQYF | TGTGCCAGCAGCTTATCCGGGGTACGCGAGCAGTACTTC
TRBJ2-3 | . | TRBD2 | TRBV7-2 | CASSLVGLASTDTQYF | TGTGCCAGCAGCTTAGTGGGACTAGCGAGCACAGATACGCAGTATTTT
TRBJ2-1 | . | . | TRBV7-9 | CASSVGAGRSYNEQFF | TGTGCCAGCAGCGTTGGTGCGGGGCGCTCCTACAATGAGCAGTTCTTC
TRBJ2-2 | . | TRBD2 | TRBV4-1 | CASRHTSGRSNTGELFF | TGCGCCAGCAGACACACTAGCGGGAGGTCGAACACCGGGGAGCTGTTTTTT
TRBJ2-7 | . | TRBD1 | TRBV29-1 | CSVGPGGNEQYF | TGCAGCGTTGGTCCAGGGGGAAACGAGCAGTACTTC
TRBJ2-3 | . | TRBD2 | TRBV7-9 | CASSQRGYTDTQYF | TGTGCCAGCAGCCAGCGGGGCTACACAGATACGCAGTATTTT
TRBJ2-3 | . | TRBD2 | TRBV6-6 | CATRGLAGISTDTQYF | TGTGCTACCAGAGGACTAGCGGGAATCAGCACAGATACGCAGTATTTT
TRBJ1-4 | . | . | TRBV5-6 | CASSLWGSNEKLFF | TGTGCCAGCAGCTTATGGGGGTCTAATGAAAAACTGTTTTTT
TRBJ2-1 | . | TRBD2 | TRBV19 | CASSIGGGGNEQFF | TGTGCCAGTAGTATAGGCGGGGGGGGAAATGAGCAGTTCTTC
TRBJ2-1 | . | TRBD2 | TRBV7-9 | CASQGASGNEQFF | TGTGCCAGTCAAGGTGCTAGCGGCAATGAGCAGTTCTTC
TRBJ2-1 | once | . | TRBV12-5 | CASGLSTLGARLDEQFF | TGTGCTAGTGGTTTGTCTACACTAGGGGCGCGTCTAGATGAGCAGTTCTTC
TRBJ2-1 | . | . | TRBV7-2 | CASSSTDWMTQFF | TGTGCCAGCAGCTCAACGGACTGGATGACGCAGTTCTTC
TRBJ1-5 | . | TRBD1 | TRBV28 | CASEGADDQPQHF | TGTGCCAGCGAGGGGGCTGACGATCAGCCCCAGCATTTT
TRBJ1-6 | . | . | TRBV27 | CASRGGGAKNNSPLHF | TGTGCCAGCAGGGGCGGAGGGGCCAAGAATAATTCACCCCTCCACTTT
TRBJ2-7 | . | TRBD2 | TRBV7-3 | CASSHPDSGIYEQYF | TGTGCCAGCAGCCACCCCGATAGCGGGATCTACGAGCAGTACTTC
TRBJ1-5 | . | . | TRBV28 | CASVEFSNQPQHF | TGTGCCAGCGTGGAGTTTTCCAATCAGCCCCAGCATTTT
TRBJ2-3 | . | TRBD2 | TRBV5-1 | CASSLTLAGSSTDTQYF | TGCGCCAGCAGCTTGACCCTAGCGGGGTCCAGCACAGATACGCAGTATTTT
TRBJ2-1 | . | . | TRBV5-1 | CASSPESQGRIGNEQFF | TGCGCCAGCAGCCCCGAATCACAGGGGAGGATCGGCAATGAGCAGTTCTTC
TRBJ2-1 | . | TRBD2 | TRBV28 | CASSLGWGRLADYNEQFF | TGTGCCAGCAGTTTGGGGTGGGGGCGACTAGCGGATTACAATGAGCAGTTCTTC
TRBJ1-3 | . | . | TRBV5-6 | CASSLGLTGMGNTIYF | TGTGCCAGCAGCTTGGGCCTTACAGGGATGGGGAACACCATATATTTT
TRBJ2-1 | . | . | TRBV7-2 | CASRRAGSSYNEQFF | TGTGCCAGCAGGCGTGCCGGGAGCTCCTACAATGAGCAGTTCTTC
TRBJ2-6 | . | . | TRBV30 | CAWSWVAGANVLTF | TGTGCCTGGAGCTGGGTGGCTGGGGCCAACGTCCTGACTTTC
TRBJ2-1 | . | . | TRBV10-2 | CASSERWGPSGNEQFF | TGCGCCAGCAGTGAGCGTTGGGGGCCCTCGGGCAATGAGCAGTTCTTC
TRBJ2-3 | . | . | TRBV5-4 | CASSGDGGDTDTQYF | TGTGCCAGCAGCGGAGACGGAGGCGACACAGATACGCAGTATTTT
TRBJ1-1 | . | . | TRBV5-1 | CASSKGEGSMNTEAFF | TGCGCCAGCAGCAAGGGTGAGGGGTCCATGAACACTGAAGCTTTCTTT
TRBJ2-7 | . | . | TRBV11-2 | CASSLVPGSSYEQYF | TGTGCCAGCAGCTTAGTCCCGGGGTCCTCCTACGAGCAGTACTTC
TRBJ1-5 | . | TRBD1 | TRBV28 | CASSINRGGQPQHF | TGTGCCAGCAGTATTAACAGGGGCGGGCAGCCCCAGCATTTT
TRBJ2-1 | . | TRBD1 | TRBV18 | CASSRESRDRPSYNEQFF | TGTGCCAGCTCACGAGAGTCCCGGGACAGGCCTTCCTACAATGAGCAGTTCTTC
TRBJ1-1 | . | TRBD1 | TRBV10-3 | CAIYEGTGPNTEAFF | TGTGCCATCTATGAAGGGACAGGGCCTAACACTGAAGCTTTCTTT
TRBJ2-6 | . | . | TRBV6-1 | CASSSYSSGANVLTF | TGTGCCAGCAGTTCCTACAGCTCTGGGGCCAACGTCCTGACTTTC
TRBJ2-7 | . | . | TRBV7-9 | CASSLALADYEQYF | TGTGCCAGCAGCTTGGCCCTAGCTGACTACGAGCAGTACTTC
TRBJ1-2 | . | . | TRBV13 | CASSFSTANYGYTF | TGTGCCAGCAGCTTCTCGACGGCGAACTATGGCTACACCTTC
TRBJ1-2 | . | . | TRBV5-1 | CASSFGTVANYGYTF | TGCGCCAGCAGCTTCGGGACGGTAGCTAACTATGGCTACACCTTC
TRBJ1-1 | . | TRBD1 | TRBV5-1 | CASSETGFGGRMNTEAFF | TGCGCCAGCAGCGAGACAGGGTTCGGAGGGCGTATGAACACTGAAGCTTTCTTT
TRBJ1-2 | . | . | TRBV7-8 | CASSRTPSDGYTF | TGTGCCAGCAGCCGGACTCCTTCTGATGGCTACACCTTC
TRBJ1-1 | . | . | TRBV7-2 | CASSSPPLGYTEAFF | TGTGCCAGCAGCTCCCCCCCGTTGGGTTACACTGAAGCTTTCTTT